This T cell receptor (beta chain) appears in the sequencing data of a study of cytomegalovirus exposure and HLA in healthy donors (TCRdb year 2017). With regard to the full study: An earlier analysis of approximately 590 of the donors reported approximately 300 Gb of sequence data and 120 million or so unique TCR beta sequences from roughly 200 million T cells. Roughly five DR-DQ haplotypes were handled as single units for association and clustering, since linkage in the cohort was strong. Across about 380 genotyped donors of the cohort, an average of 235,054 unique TCR beta nucleotide sequences per donor were sequenced, and approximately 17% of those sequences were non-productive. All discovery cohort repertoires had been generated on a single sequencing platform. The genetic ancestry cluster associated with self-reported Caucasian donors included about 81% of the roughly 380 genotyped donors. The aim of the study was to test whether cataloging public T cell receptors could identify signatures of past pathogen exposure. A later genetic analysis used genome-wide SNP genotypes for about 65% of the roughly 670 donors, treating that subset as a discovery cohort. In a later analysis, previously published TCR beta repertoires from 500 to 750 donors were re-analyzed and high-resolution HLA genotyping was added so that TCR occurrence patterns could be studied. An earlier analysis of approximately 500 of the donors applied high-throughput TCR beta sequencing to assess whether each TCR beta V gene segment acted as functional or pseudogenic. The number of donors typed differed by locus, with roughly 620-640 for A, B, C, DRB1 and DQB1, roughly 550 for DQA1, some 570 for DPA1, and some 440 for DPB1. In addition to the first cohort of around 670 subjects, a separate validation cohort of about 120 different subjects was used. Alongside the repertoire data, information on donor age, sex, ethnicity and CMV serostatus was compiled. HLA typing covered class I and class II loci at four-digit resolution. An early release that covered more than 550 HLA-typed donors contained about 300 gigabases of sequencing data and around 85 million unique TCR sequences. The T cell repertoires of some 670 subjects were profiled by immunosequencing and related to cytomegalovirus serostatus. In the later analysis, no new phenotypic data were used to find candidate immune exposures; instead, reliance was placed on TCR beta sequences and their occurrence across donors. The study combined high-throughput TCR immunosequencing, statistical association of individual TCRs with disease status, and machine learning to predict cytomegalovirus infection status. Results and caveats for the whole study, not just this receptor: CMV serostatus was the only immune exposure information available for the cohort. According to a later analysis, most CMV-associated TCR beta chains appeared to be HLA-restricted, and the HLA associations seemed to be driven largely by CMV exposure. In a later analysis, several top co-occurrence clusters were reported to appear linked to parvovirus B19, influenza, CMV and Epstein-Barr virus. In an earlier analysis of more than 450 of the donors, most TCR beta V segments were observed in productive rearrangements about 87% or about 30% of the time, broadly matching IMGT annotations. The authors suggested that the approach could potentially be generalized to other disease states and immunological phenotypes. An association between a missense DCLRE1C variant and V-gene and J-gene trimming of TCR beta chains was found in a later genetic analysis and replicated in an independent cohort. A cluster of highly shared sequence variants was judged likely to represent a technical artifact of the sequencing pipeline. In a later analysis, TCR association rates were found to vary across HLA loci, with the most associated TCRs seen for DRB1 alleles and the fewest for HLA-C alleles. Sequencing depth was assumed to be roughly uniform across donors in the presence/absence analyses, though that assumption may not hold. When HLA alleles, especially DR and DQ, strongly co-occurred, attributing TCR associations to individual alleles was difficult. In both the original and validation cohorts, the classifier was reported to diagnose cytomegalovirus status with high specificity and sensitivity. In vitro tests confirmed that a few of the cytomegalovirus-associated TCR beta chains recognize cytomegalovirus antigens. A later analysis associated about 17,000 TCR beta sequences with specific HLA alleles at a false discovery rate of 0.05. In a later genetic analysis, fewer N-insertions in productive TCRs were reported among donors in an Asian-associated ancestry cluster than the approximately 710-donor mean. A further reported finding was that TCR beta sequences accurately predicted the HLA-A and HLA-B alleles for most subjects in the first cohort. The study gave a list of 150 to 200 TCR beta chains associated with cytomegalovirus. Linkage disequilibrium might explain the correlated functional status among segregating V segments, but an unknown experimental factor could not be excluded. Some IMGT-functional V segments, including TRBV6-2 and TRBV6-3, could not be told apart with the 87-base-pair reads, so those segments were excluded. Because counts were too low, some 17 rarely observed V segments, including chromosome 9 orphons, were excluded from the earlier analysis of around 590 of the donors. Because HLA typing was unavailable for some donors at each locus, only the typed subset was used in association tests. Compared with equally common non-associated chains, HLA-associated TCR beta chains in a later analysis were more clonally expanded and had lower generation probabilities. Across donors, most TCR sequences were observed very rarely, whereas some public TCRs were present in many individuals. The cohort was sequenced for TCR beta chains only, and without alpha or paired-chain data the features that could be detected were limited.

In the case of this clone: This clone's antigen is unknown.

At the junction V is shortened by 4 bases and J by 8 bases, with 20 bases in between. The germline V gene specifies MGHRA as CDR1 and YSYEKL as CDR2. The CDR3 sequence holds 15 residues, the cysteine and phenylalanine included. CDR3 DNA only is kept here, 45 bases in frame from base 1. Receptor libraries were prepared by the immunoSEQ multiplex PCR assay. For the multiplex PCR, a mixture combining 60 forward primers for TCR Vbeta segments and 13 reverse primers for TCR Jbeta segments was used. Amplification of the CDR3 region of rearranged TCR beta genes was performed with a multiplex PCR assay on genomic DNA. On the Illumina HiSeq System, the amplified TCR beta libraries were sequenced as 87-base-pair reads. Under the source paper's analysis protocol: A later analysis tallied about 77 million unique TCR beta chains across the 610 or so repertoires, and about 12 million of those chains were shared by two or more donors. Raw reads were error-corrected and collapsed into unique sequences with a nearest-neighbor algorithm that merged closely related sequences to remove PCR and sequencing errors. To assign V, D and J gene segments, CDR3 sequences were aligned to IMGT reference sequences. For a sequence to be retained, a match of at least six nucleotides to both a V gene segment and a J gene segment was required. Rearrangements were called productive when the CDR3 lacked stop codons and stayed in frame with V and J; all others were non-productive. CDR3 was defined by IMGT convention, running from the second conserved V-encoded cysteine to the conserved J-encoded phenylalanine. Sequences without an unambiguous match to a single V gene segment were excluded from the earlier analysis of about 600 of the donors. An earlier analysis of roughly 590 of the donors called V segments functional above 56.7% productive rearrangements and segregating when the between-donor standard deviation exceeded 5%. A statistical classification framework was built to diagnose cytomegalovirus status from the catalog of TCR beta chain sequences. In a later analysis, TCR nucleotide sequences were compared against IMGT/GENE-DB human TR gene sequences so that V and J genes could be assigned. In a later analysis, CDR3 sequences and most-parsimonious VDJ recombination scenarios were assigned using the TCRdist pipeline. In a later analysis, each TCR beta chain was defined by its CDR3 amino acid sequence together with its V-gene family, and reads without a unique V-gene family were excluded. A later analysis removed 500 to 650 highly shared, low-generation-probability nucleotide sequences to deal with suspected cross-contamination and a sequencing artifact. In a later analysis, a clonal expansion index was calculated for each public chain from normalized within-repertoire ranks of inferred template counts. In a later analysis, generation probabilities were computed with a VDJ recombination model fitted to out-of-frame rearrangements, and the resulting probabilities were checked against IGoR. A later analysis scored TCR-TCR, TCR-HLA and TCR-CMV co-occurrence with hypergeometric tests, applying a repertoire-size bias correction to TCR pairs. In a later analysis, false discovery rates were estimated by permuting HLA or CMV assignments 20 times. In a later analysis, co-occurring TCRs were grouped with DBSCAN, and TCRdist sequence similarity was added when clustering was performed within HLA-allele-positive subsets. Repertoires with fewer than 30,000 or more than 120,000 public chains were left out of co-occurrence clustering, as were a handful of repertoires with anomalous nucleotide sharing. What TCRdb holds here is the immuneACCESS table cut down to in-frame rearrangements. Part of the clones is not present; checked against another copy, under half of the missing clones reflect an unresolved V gene, and the others are unexplained. That table gives V, J and clone size, and the DNA gave D and trimming. The sample has 90,000 to 130,000 clones on record. Jointly, the top ten make up 3% to 4.5% of the sample.

The cohort comprised 550 to 700 healthy bone marrow donors. Cohort members were all nominally healthy when sampled, although unrecorded immune exposures were likely present. The donor tested CMV seronegative and was one of the 352 seronegative cohort members. Every donor gave a peripheral blood sample, and the peripheral blood mononuclear cells from that sample were used for TCR beta sequencing. Genomic DNA was extracted from the blood cell samples with the Qiagen DNeasy Blood Extraction Kit. Here the chain combines TRBV4-1 and TRBJ1-2; TRBD1 is perhaps the D gene, given 5 matching bases. The sequence derives from a man younger than 45 in good health and CMV-seronegative. Sample: PBMCs. CDR3 reads: CASSPKNGAGNGYTF. The DNA is as follows: TGCGCCAGCAGCCCCAAAAATGGGGCGGGGAACGGCTACACCTTC.